This T cell receptor beta chain appears in the sequencing data of a study of T cells in tuberculosis. Across the study: In South Africa, adults with active tuberculosis were compared with IGRA-negative and latently infected IGRA-positive adolescents. Study outcomes and limitations: GMM-specific TCRs were nearer to active tuberculosis alpha repertoires, suggesting expansion.

V was pared by 11 bases and J by 7 bases, with 23 bases between. Germline CDR1 is MNHEY and CDR2 is SVGAGI. This CDR3 comprises 14 residues. Regarding this clone: Its antigen is not known.

TCRdb's copy holds only in-frame clones and misses some; the assay was immunoSEQ multiplex PCR. The sample carries about 25,000 clones, nearly 97% recorded once. This receptor was obtained from a donor between 10 and 35 years old with latent tuberculosis or without tuberculosis infection. The V gene is TRBV6-5, the J gene TRBJ1-1; D gene ambiguous. The material sequenced was PBMCs. CDR3 nucleotide sequence: TGTGCCCTATCGCGCGGAGGATTTATGCATGAAGCTTTCTTT. Protein product: CALSRGGFMHEAFF.